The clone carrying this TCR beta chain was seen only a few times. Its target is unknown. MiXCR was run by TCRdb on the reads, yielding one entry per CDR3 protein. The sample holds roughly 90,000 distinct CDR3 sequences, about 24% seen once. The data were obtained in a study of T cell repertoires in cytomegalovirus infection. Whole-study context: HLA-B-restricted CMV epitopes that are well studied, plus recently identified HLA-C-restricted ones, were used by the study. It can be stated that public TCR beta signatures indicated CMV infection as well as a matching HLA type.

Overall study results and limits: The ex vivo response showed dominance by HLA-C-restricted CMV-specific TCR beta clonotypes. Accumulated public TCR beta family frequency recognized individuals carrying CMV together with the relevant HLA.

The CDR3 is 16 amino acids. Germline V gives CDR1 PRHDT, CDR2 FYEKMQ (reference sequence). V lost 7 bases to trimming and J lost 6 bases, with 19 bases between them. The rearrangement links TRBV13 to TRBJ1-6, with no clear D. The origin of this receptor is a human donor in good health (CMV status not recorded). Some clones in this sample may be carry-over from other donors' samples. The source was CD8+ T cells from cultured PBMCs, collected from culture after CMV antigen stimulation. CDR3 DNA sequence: TGTGCCAGCACCCTAGGTCGAGGAGTTGGTAATTCACCCCTCCACTTT. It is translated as CASTLGRGVGNSPLHF.